This TCR beta chain was sequenced during a study of CD8+ T cells in alopecia areata. Study-wide results and limits: Persistence during tofacitinib was seen for many expanded lesional clones in scalp and blood. Among the top 100, expanded CD8+ clones, as well as scalp clonality, were significantly decreased by tofacitinib.

Per the germline V gene, CDR1 is LGHNA and CDR2 is YSLEER. Trimming took off 3 bases at V and 3 bases at J, with 20 bases between the two ends. This CDR3 has 17 residues. Extracted from the samples, RNA was reverse transcribed into cDNA to serve as the sequencing template. Sequencing used immunoSEQ multiplex PCR; TCRdb keeps in-frame clones, though not all of them. The sample includes about 42,000 clones, 55% to 75% of them seen just once. Note on this clone: Its specificity is not known.

Treatment of the sample: oral pan-JAK inhibitor, 5-10 mg twice daily. The sequence was obtained from a human donor with alopecia areata. Sequencing was performed on CD8+ T cells sorted from blood, taken at week 4, from a patient treated with tofacitinib. This chain uses TRBV4-3 with TRBJ1-1; maybe TRBD1 (6 bases). CDR3 coding DNA: TGCGCCAGCAGCCATGGGGGAGGGGGACATCGCGACACTGAAGCTTTCTTT. Translation: CASSHGGGGHRDTEAFF.